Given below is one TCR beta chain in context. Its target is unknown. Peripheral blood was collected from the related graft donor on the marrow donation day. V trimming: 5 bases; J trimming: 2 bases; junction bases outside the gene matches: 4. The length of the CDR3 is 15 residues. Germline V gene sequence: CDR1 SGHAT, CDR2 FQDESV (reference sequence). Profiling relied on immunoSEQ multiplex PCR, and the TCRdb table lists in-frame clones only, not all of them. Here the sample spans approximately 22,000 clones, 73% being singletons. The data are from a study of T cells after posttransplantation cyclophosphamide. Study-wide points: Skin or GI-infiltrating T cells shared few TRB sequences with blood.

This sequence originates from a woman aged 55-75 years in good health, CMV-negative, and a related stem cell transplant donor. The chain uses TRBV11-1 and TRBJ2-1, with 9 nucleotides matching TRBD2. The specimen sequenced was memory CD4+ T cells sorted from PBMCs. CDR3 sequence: CASSLGLATYNEQFF. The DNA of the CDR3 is TGTGCCAGCAGCCTAGGACTAGCGACCTACAATGAGCAGTTCTTC.